This TCR beta chain was found in a study of blood T cell repertoires in COVID-19. Across the study: Specimens from acute and convalescent COVID-19 originated in the United States, Italy and Spain.

This clone was recorded only once. Original analysis: Reference gene primers were amplified, and this amplification served to estimate nucleated cell counts. TCRdb's copy holds only in-frame clones and misses some; the assay was immunoSEQ multiplex PCR. V and J calls and clone size are copied from that table; D and trimming were computed from the DNA. The profile shows roughly 700,000 clones, around 89% of them singletons. The sequencing sample was made of peripheral blood. The clonotype originates from a woman aged 18-35 years with acute or convalescent COVID-19.

The CDR3 loop reads CASSPPDRARGYTF. The CDR3 DNA reads TGTGCCAGCAGCCCCCCGGACAGGGCAAGGGGCTACACCTTC. The rearrangement links TRBV5-8 to TRBJ1-2; TRBD1 matches at 8 bases. Trimming removed 4 bases from V and 8 bases from J; junction bases left unmatched: 10. Germline CDR1 and CDR2: SGHTS and YDEGEE. CDR3 length: 14 amino acids.